Shown below are 13 T cell receptor beta chains from a single sample sequenced in a study of T cell changes during pregnancy in multiple sclerosis. The method was immunoSEQ multiplex PCR; TCRdb's version includes in-frame clones alone and lacks a portion of them. The data hold approximately 98,000 clones, with around 92% observed a single time. The source was peripheral blood, collected after pregnancy. The receptors derive from a female donor in good health, enrolled as a control in a pregnancy study.

In DNA, the CDR3 is TGCAGCGTAGCTAAAGGTCAGGGAGGGGGGACTGAAGCTTTCTTT. This encodes CSVAKGQGGGTEAFF. The rearrangement links TRBV29-1 to TRBJ1-1, with a tentative D call TRBD1 (6 bases). Deletions cut 6 bases from V and 5 bases from J, with 22 bases between. The germline CDR1 and CDR2 sequences are SQVTM and ANQGSEA. The CDR3 loop spans 15 amino acids. The entire variable domain, with the rest obtained from reference TRBV29-1 and TRBJ1-1, is as follows: SAVISQKPSRDICQRGTSLTIQCQVDSQVTMMFWYRQQPGQSLTLIATANQGSEATYESGFVIDKFPISRPNLTFSTLTVSNMSPEDSSIYLCSVAKGQGGGTEAFFGQGTRLTVV.

This chain connects TRBV10-3 to TRBJ2-1; tentatively, D is TRBD1 (6 bases). Germline loops: CDR1 ENHRY, CDR2 SYGVKD. This CDR3 contains 13 residues. Trimming shortened V by 3 bases and J by 7 bases, and 10 bases separated the two germline ends. The CDR3 loop is CAISDYRENEQFF. The CDR3 DNA sequence: TGTGCCATCAGTGATTACAGGGAAAATGAGCAGTTCTTC.

The gene calls are TRBV7-9 and TRBJ1-4; D uncertain. Germline loops: CDR1 SEHNR, CDR2 FQNEAQ (reference sequence). V shed 7 bases and J shed 7 bases, with 19 bases lying between them. This CDR3 is 15 amino acids long. The CDR3 DNA follows: TGTGCCAGCATAGAGGGCCCATTGAGTCTTGAAAAACTGTTTTTT. This encodes CASIEGPLSLEKLFF.

V and J are TRBV4-2 and TRBJ2-2, with 8 bases fitting TRBD1. V shed 4 bases, J shed 0 bases, and the junction held 7 bases outside the gene matches. Germline CDR1 LGHNA, CDR2 YNFKEQ. CDR3 size: 17 residues. The CDR3 loop reads CASSPGQGGANTGELFF. CDR3 DNA: TGTGCCAGCAGCCCCGGACAGGGCGGTGCGAACACCGGGGAGCTGTTTTTT.

The chain recombines TRBV30 with TRBJ1-2, with D possibly matching TRBD1 (5 bases). With 3 bases removed from V and 2 bases from J, the gap between germline ends came to 19 bases. This CDR3 contains 16 residues. The germline gives CDR1 GTSNPN, CDR2 SVGIG (reference sequence). Here the CDR3 reads CAWRIRTREANYGYTF. Here the CDR3 DNA reads TGTGCCTGGAGAATTCGGACACGGGAGGCGAACTATGGCTACACCTTC.

The chain combines TRBV14 with TRBJ2-1; a weak D match, TRBD2 (5 bases). The CDR3 totals 19 residues. Germline V gene lookup returns CDR1 SGHDN and CDR2 FVKESK. V was trimmed by 3 bases and J by 0 bases, leaving 21 bases between them. In DNA form, the CDR3 reads TGTGCCAGCAGCCAGGGCCGAATCAGGAGGCTCAGCTCCTACAATGAGCAGTTCTTC. Translated, it gives CASSQGRIRRLSSYNEQFF.

With regard to this clone: A junction end diverges from the germline sequence, so it may reflect a read error. This chain links TRBV28 with TRBJ2-5, with 11 bases lining up with TRBD2. This CDR3 comprises 11 residues. Germline-derived CDR1 and CDR2 are MDHEN and SYDVKM. The CDR3 loop is CRSGRGETQYF. The CDR3 DNA is TGCCGTAGCGGGAGGGGGGAGACCCAGTACTTC. The variable domain in full, completed from reference TRBV28 and TRBJ2-5, reads DVKVTQSSRYLVKRTGEKVFLECVQDMDHENMFWYRQDPGLGLRLIYFSYDVKMKEKGDIPEGYSVSREKKERFSLILESASTNQTSMYLCRSGRGETQYFGPGTRLLVL.

A remark on this clone: The junction departs from the called germline gene at one end, perhaps through a read error. CDR3 in DNA: TGTGCCAGCAGTCGCCGTAACAGTGAAGCTTTCTTT. It translates to CASSRRNSEAFF. This sequence joins TRBV6-5 and TRBJ1-1; no definite D call. Per the germline V gene, CDR1 is MNHEY and CDR2 is SVGAGI. CDR3 length: 12 amino acids.

The V and J genes are TRBV19 and TRBJ2-1, with 12 bases fitting TRBD2. The length of the CDR3 is 16 residues. Germline assignment: CDR1 LNHDA and CDR2 SQIVND (reference sequence). V lost 4 bases and J lost 5; bases outside the gene matches: 6. The CDR3 protein is CASSTHLAGGDNEQFF. CDR3 bases: TGTGCCAGTAGTACCCACCTAGCGGGAGGGGACAATGAGCAGTTCTTC.

The V and J genes are TRBV7-9 and TRBJ2-7, with 9 bases that match TRBD2. V gave up 5 bases and J gave up 6 bases; unmatched junction bases: 8. The germline gives CDR1 SEHNR, CDR2 FQNEAQ (reference sequence). CDR3 length: 14 residues. The CDR3 loop is CASSPGLAITEQYF. The CDR3 DNA is TGTGCCAGCAGCCCAGGACTAGCGATCACCGAGCAGTACTTC.

The V call is TRBV29-1, the J call TRBJ2-1; 10 bases are shared with TRBD2. V was clipped by 5 bases and J by 2 bases; unmatched bases: 0. The CDR3 has 13 amino acids. Germline values: CDR1 SQVTM, CDR2 ANQGSEA. The CDR3, as DNA: TGCAGCGTTAGCGGGAGGGCCTACAATGAGCAGTTCTTC. Its protein product is CSVSGRAYNEQFF.

This clone was observed a single time. This rearrangement joins TRBV4-1 to TRBJ2-2; 10 bases agree with TRBD2. The V segment lost 0 bases and the J segment 6 bases; nucleotides outside the gene matches: 4. Germline-derived CDR1 and CDR2 are MGHRA and YSYEKL. This CDR3 spans 16 amino acids. The DNA for the CDR3 is TGCGCCAGCAGCCAAGATAAGAGCGGGGGGGCCGGGGAGCTGTTTTTT. The encoded protein is CASSQDKSGGAGELFF.

This chain connects TRBV6-5 to TRBJ2-7; 9 bases fit TRBD1. V lost 6 bases and J lost 0; bases outside the gene matches: 6. This CDR3 spans 15 amino acids. Germline assignment: CDR1 MNHEY and CDR2 SVGAGI. The CDR3, as DNA: TGTGCCAGCAGACCCGGGACAGGGAGCTCCTACGAGCAGTACTTC. Amino acid sequence: CASRPGTGSSYEQYF.